This T cell receptor (beta chain) emerged from a study of vaccination and CD4 T cells after COVID-19. Across the whole study: Convalescent patients had positive nasal swab PCR results for SARS-CoV-2. Disease was mild in about 9 and severe in one. Post-COVID samples had a sampling time that fell a median roughly 100 days after diagnosis (range 35 to 161). Blood was drawn a median around 71 days post second dose, range 14 to 241.

A few counts support this clonotype. Its specificity is unknown. TCRdb re-analysed the PCR reads in MiXCR, keeping a single row per CDR3 protein. The data show approximately 19,000 distinct CDR3 sequences, approximately 59% seen once. Germline V gene lookup returns CDR1 MNHNS and CDR2 SASEGT. The CDR3 sequence is 14 residues long. Deletions cut 7 bases from V and 7 bases from J, with 17 bases between. Whole-study results and caveats: Convalescent patients showed a median around 90% of reactive clones that were seen only post-vaccination.

The sequenced sample was CD4+ T cells from blood, obtained before SARS-CoV-2 vaccination. This TCR came from a human donor who had recovered from COVID-19. V and J are TRBV6-1 and TRBJ2-4; D tentatively reads TRBD1 or TRBD2 (5 bases each). The DNA of the CDR3 is TGTGCCAGCACCCCGTGGGACCGGAGGAACATTCAGTACTTC. Encoded protein: CASTPWDRRNIQYF.